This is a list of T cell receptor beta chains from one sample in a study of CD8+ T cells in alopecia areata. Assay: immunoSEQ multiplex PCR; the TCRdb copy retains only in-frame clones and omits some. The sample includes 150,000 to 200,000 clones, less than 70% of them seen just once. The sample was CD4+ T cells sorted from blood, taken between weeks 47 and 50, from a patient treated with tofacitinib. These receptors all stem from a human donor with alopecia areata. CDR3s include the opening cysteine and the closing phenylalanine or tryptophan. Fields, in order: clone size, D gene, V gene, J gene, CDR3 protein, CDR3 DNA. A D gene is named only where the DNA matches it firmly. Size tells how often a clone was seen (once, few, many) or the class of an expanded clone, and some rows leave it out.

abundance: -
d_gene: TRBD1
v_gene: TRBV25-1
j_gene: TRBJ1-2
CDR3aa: CASSNTKRTGSYGYTF
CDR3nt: TGTGCCAGCAGTAATACCAAACGGACAGGGTCTTATGGCTACACCTTC

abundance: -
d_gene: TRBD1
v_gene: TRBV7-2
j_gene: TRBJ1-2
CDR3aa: CASSLQGTVYGGYGYTF
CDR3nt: TGTGCCAGCAGCTTACAAGGGACAGTATATGGTGGCTATGGCTACACCTTC

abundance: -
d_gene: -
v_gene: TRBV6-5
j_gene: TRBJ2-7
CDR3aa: CASSYTGTEQYF
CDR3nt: TGTGCCAGCAGTTACACGGGGACCGAGCAGTACTTC

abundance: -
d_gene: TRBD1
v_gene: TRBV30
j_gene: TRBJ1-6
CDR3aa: CAWRRDDRGSVPLHF
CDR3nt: TGTGCCTGGAGACGTGACGACAGGGGGAGTGTGCCCCTCCACTTT

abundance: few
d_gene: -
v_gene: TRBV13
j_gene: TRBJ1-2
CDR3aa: CASSLEQGLYGYTF
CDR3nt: TGTGCCAGCAGCTTAGAGCAGGGCCTCTATGGCTACACCTTC

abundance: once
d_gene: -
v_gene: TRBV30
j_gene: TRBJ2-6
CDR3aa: CAWRASGGLSGANVLTF
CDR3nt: TGTGCCTGGAGAGCCTCGGGGGGCCTCTCTGGGGCCAACGTCCTGACTTTC

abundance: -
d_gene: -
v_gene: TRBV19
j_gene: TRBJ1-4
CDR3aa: CASRGGSGSQKLFF
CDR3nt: TGTGCCAGTCGTGGGGGCAGCGGATCCCAAAAACTGTTTTTT

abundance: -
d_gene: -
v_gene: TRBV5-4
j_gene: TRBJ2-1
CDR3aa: CASSPQGNEQFF
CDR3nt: TGTGCCAGCAGTCCTCAGGGGAATGAGCAGTTCTTC

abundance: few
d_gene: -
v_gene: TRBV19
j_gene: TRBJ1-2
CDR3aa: CASSPPTAVYGYTF
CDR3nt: TGTGCCAGTAGTCCACCGACGGCTGTCTATGGCTACACCTTC

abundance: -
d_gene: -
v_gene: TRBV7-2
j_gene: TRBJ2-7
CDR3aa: CASSWGNEQYF
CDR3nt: TGTGCCAGCAGCTGGGGAAACGAGCAGTACTTC

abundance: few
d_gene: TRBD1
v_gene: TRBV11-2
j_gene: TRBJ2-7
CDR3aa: CASSADRGFEQYF
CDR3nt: TGTGCCAGCAGCGCAGACAGGGGTTTCGAGCAGTACTTC

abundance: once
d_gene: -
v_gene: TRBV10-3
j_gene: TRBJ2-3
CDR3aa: CAISDVSATLTDTQYF
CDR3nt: TGTGCCATCAGTGACGTATCGGCTACTTTGACAGATACGCAGTATTTT

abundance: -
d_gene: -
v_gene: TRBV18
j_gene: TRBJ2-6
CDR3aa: CASSPRAQGSGANVLTF
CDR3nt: TGTGCCAGCTCACCAAGAGCCCAGGGCTCTGGGGCCAACGTCCTGACTTTC

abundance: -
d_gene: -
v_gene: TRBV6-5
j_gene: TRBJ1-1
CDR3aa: CASRMTGRTEAFF
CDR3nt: TGTGCCAGCAGGATGACGGGGAGGACTGAAGCTTTCTTT

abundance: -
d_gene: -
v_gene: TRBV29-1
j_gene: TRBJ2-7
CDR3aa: CSVVGTVFEQYF
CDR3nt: TGCAGCGTTGTTGGGACGGTCTTCGAGCAGTACTTC

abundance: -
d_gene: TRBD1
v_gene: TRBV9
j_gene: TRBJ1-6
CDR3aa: CASSVTGGADSPLHF
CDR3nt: TGTGCCAGCAGCGTGACAGGGGGCGCTGATTCACCCCTCCACTTT

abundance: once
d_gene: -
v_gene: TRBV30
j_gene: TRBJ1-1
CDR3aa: CAWSRLTAEAFF
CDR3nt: TGTGCCTGGAGTAGACTCACCGCTGAAGCTTTCTTT

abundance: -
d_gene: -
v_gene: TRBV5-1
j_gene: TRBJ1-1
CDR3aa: CASSLVPGLNTEAFF
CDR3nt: TGCGCCAGCAGCTTGGTTCCGGGATTGAACACTGAAGCTTTCTTT

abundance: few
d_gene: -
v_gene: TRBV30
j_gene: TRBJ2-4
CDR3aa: CAWSRVEGNIQYF
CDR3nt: TGTGCCTGGAGTCGTGTGGAGGGAAACATTCAGTACTTC

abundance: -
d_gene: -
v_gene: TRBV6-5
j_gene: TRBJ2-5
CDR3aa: CASSPGWGDETQYF
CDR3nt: TGTGCCAGCAGTCCTGGCTGGGGGGATGAGACCCAGTACTTC

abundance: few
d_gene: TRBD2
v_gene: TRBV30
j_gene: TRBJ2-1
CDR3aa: CAWSVRGGTNEQFF
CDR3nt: TGTGCCTGGAGTGTTCGCGGGGGAACTAATGAGCAGTTCTTC

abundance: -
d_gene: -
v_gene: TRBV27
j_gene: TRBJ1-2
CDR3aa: CASRSRQDYGYTF
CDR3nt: TGTGCCAGCAGATCCCGGCAGGACTATGGCTACACCTTC

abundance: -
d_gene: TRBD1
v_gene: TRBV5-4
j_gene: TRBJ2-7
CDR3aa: CASSTTGTGNGEQYF
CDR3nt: TGTGCCAGCAGTACTACCGGGACAGGGAATGGGGAGCAGTACTTC

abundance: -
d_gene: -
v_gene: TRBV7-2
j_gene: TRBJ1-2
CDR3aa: CASSQTNNYGYTF
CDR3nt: TGTGCCAGCAGCCAAACGAACAACTATGGCTACACCTTC